The rows below give T cell receptor beta chains drawn from one sample of a study of CD8 T cells in ankylosing spondylitis. TCRdb redid the calling of the 5' RACE reads with MiXCR, one entry per CDR3 protein. The sample has around 440,000 distinct CDR3 sequences, under 20% seen once. The specimen sequenced was blood, either unsorted or a sorted T cell fraction (not recorded which). The origin of the receptors is a male donor with ankylosing spondylitis. Each CDR3 is given with its conserved first and last residue. Each record gives: V gene, clone size, J gene, D gene, CDR3 protein, CDR3 DNA. D genes are given only for firm matches. Some rows mark clone size as missing; the rest say once, few, many or name a class of expanded clone.

V gene: TRBV6-1; clone size: few; J gene: TRBJ2-7; D gene: -; CDR3 protein: CASSGTRAEQYF; CDR3 DNA: TGTGCCAGCAGTGGAACAAGGGCCGAGCAGTACTTC
V gene: TRBV18; clone size: -; J gene: TRBJ1-4; D gene: TRBD1; CDR3 protein: CASSPRDRGEKLFF; CDR3 DNA: TGTGCCAGCTCACCCCGGGACAGGGGTGAAAAACTGTTTTTT
V gene: TRBV3-1; clone size: few; J gene: TRBJ1-2; D gene: -; CDR3 protein: CASSQDLGPMGYTF; CDR3 DNA: TGTGCCAGCAGCCAAGATCTGGGGCCGATGGGCTACACCTTC
V gene: TRBV7-6; clone size: few; J gene: TRBJ2-7; D gene: TRBD1; CDR3 protein: CASSLGTGPSMGDEQYF; CDR3 DNA: TGTGCCAGCAGCTTAGGGACAGGGCCCTCCATGGGGGACGAGCAGTACTTC
V gene: TRBV5-1; clone size: many; J gene: TRBJ1-6; D gene: TRBD1; CDR3 protein: CASSPRRGQGLMNSPLHF; CDR3 DNA: TGCGCCAGCAGCCCACGCCGCGGACAGGGGTTGATGAATTCACCCCTCCACTTT
V gene: TRBV18; clone size: -; J gene: TRBJ1-1; D gene: TRBD1; CDR3 protein: CASSTRTGEYTEAFF; CDR3 DNA: TGTGCCAGCTCAACGCGGACAGGAGAATACACTGAAGCTTTCTTT
V gene: TRBV5-1; clone size: many; J gene: TRBJ2-3; D gene: -; CDR3 protein: CASSLPTDTQYF; CDR3 DNA: TGCGCCAGCAGCTTGCCCACAGATACGCAGTATTTT
V gene: TRBV6-1; clone size: -; J gene: TRBJ2-2; D gene: TRBD2; CDR3 protein: CASSRGGKNTGELFF; CDR3 DNA: TGTGCCAGCAGTCGGGGGGGGAAGAACACCGGGGAGCTGTTTTTT
V gene: TRBV20-1; clone size: -; J gene: TRBJ1-4; D gene: TRBD1; CDR3 protein: CSARGQGGEKLFF; CDR3 DNA: TGCAGTGCTAGGGGACAGGGAGGGGAAAAACTGTTTTTT
V gene: TRBV7-3; clone size: -; J gene: TRBJ2-7; D gene: -; CDR3 protein: CASSVTGTSYEQYF; CDR3 DNA: TGTGCCAGCAGCGTAACAGGGACCTCCTACGAGCAGTACTTC
V gene: TRBV28; clone size: -; J gene: TRBJ2-1; D gene: TRBD1; CDR3 protein: CASSLWRTGSYNEQFF; CDR3 DNA: TGTGCCAGCAGTTTATGGAGGACAGGGAGCTACAATGAGCAGTTCTTC
V gene: TRBV12-3/TRBV12-4; clone size: many; J gene: TRBJ2-3; D gene: -; CDR3 protein: CASSFSRGPSGDTQYF; CDR3 DNA: TGTGCCAGCAGTTTCTCCAGGGGACCCTCGGGAGATACGCAGTATTTT
V gene: TRBV20-1; clone size: -; J gene: TRBJ1-6; D gene: -; CDR3 protein: CSAAGGAGSPLHF; CDR3 DNA: TGCAGTGCCGCGGGGGGCGCAGGTTCACCCCTCCACTTT
V gene: TRBV12-3/TRBV12-4; clone size: -; J gene: TRBJ2-2; D gene: TRBD1; CDR3 protein: CASSWGGTGIISGELFF; CDR3 DNA: TGTGCCAGCAGTTGGGGCGGGACAGGGATTATTTCCGGGGAGCTGTTTTTT
V gene: TRBV20-1; clone size: few; J gene: TRBJ2-1; D gene: TRBD2; CDR3 protein: CSARKGLTYNEQFF; CDR3 DNA: TGCAGTGCTAGGAAGGGACTAACATACAATGAGCAGTTCTTC
V gene: TRBV30; clone size: -; J gene: TRBJ1-1; D gene: -; CDR3 protein: CAWSGRGTEAFF; CDR3 DNA: TGTGCCTGGAGCGGGAGGGGAACTGAAGCTTTCTTT
V gene: TRBV5-1; clone size: few; J gene: TRBJ2-2; D gene: TRBD1; CDR3 protein: CASSPDRDLHTGELFF; CDR3 DNA: TGCGCCAGCTCCCCCGACAGGGATCTTCACACCGGGGAGCTGTTTTTT
V gene: TRBV7-3; clone size: few; J gene: TRBJ2-7; D gene: -; CDR3 protein: CASSLSRWYDEQYF; CDR3 DNA: TGTGCCAGCAGCCTATCCCGTTGGTACGACGAGCAGTACTTC
V gene: TRBV5-1; clone size: few; J gene: TRBJ2-6; D gene: -; CDR3 protein: CASSLAFSPGANVLTF; CDR3 DNA: TGCGCCAGCAGCTTAGCGTTTAGCCCTGGGGCCAACGTCCTGACTTTC
V gene: TRBV20-1; clone size: few; J gene: TRBJ2-1; D gene: TRBD1; CDR3 protein: CSARPPTGRYEQFF; CDR3 DNA: TGCAGTGCTAGACCGCCGACAGGGCGGTATGAGCAGTTCTTC
V gene: TRBV30; clone size: -; J gene: TRBJ1-1; D gene: TRBD1; CDR3 protein: CAWSAGGAHTEAFF; CDR3 DNA: TGTGCCTGGAGTGCAGGGGGCGCCCACACTGAAGCTTTCTTT
V gene: TRBV5-6; clone size: few; J gene: TRBJ2-3; D gene: -; CDR3 protein: CASMYRTDTQYF; CDR3 DNA: TGTGCCAGCATGTACAGAACAGATACGCAGTATTTT
V gene: TRBV16; clone size: -; J gene: TRBJ1-4; D gene: -; CDR3 protein: CASSRGTGEKLFF; CDR3 DNA: TGTGCCAGCAGCCGCGGGACCGGTGAAAAACTGTTTTTT
V gene: TRBV3-1; clone size: -; J gene: TRBJ2-1; D gene: TRBD2; CDR3 protein: CASSQAGAQFF; CDR3 DNA: TGTGCCAGCAGCCAGGCGGGAGCACAGTTCTTC